A single sample gave rise to the 21 T cell receptor beta chains below, sequenced in a study of blood T cells in healthy people across ages. Primed by a sample-barcoded 5' primer and a J-beta primer mix, a second PCR proceeded for roughly 7 to 11 cycles. Via MiXCR, TCRdb re-called the 5' RACE reads, giving one row per CDR3 protein. The table lists about 500,000 distinct CDR3 sequences, around 24% of them singletons. The sample was also reused in another study, on T cells of mothers and their children.

The sequenced material came from blood. The receptors derive from a boy aged 5-17 years in good health.

This clonotype was picked up many times. The chain employs TRBV5-4 and TRBJ2-1; a weak D match, TRBD2 (5 bases). There are 15 residues in the CDR3. CDR1 and CDR2 from the germline V gene are SGHNT and YYREEE (reference sequence). With 0 bases removed from V and 2 bases from J, the gap between germline ends came to 9 bases. The CDR3 DNA is TGTGCCAGCAGCTTGGAGCGGACCACCTACAATGAGCAGTTCTTC. It codes for CASSLERTTYNEQFF.

This sequence joins TRBV12-3 or TRBV12-4 and TRBJ1-2; no firm D call. This CDR3 is 17 amino acids long. Trimming removed 0 bases at V and 3 bases at J, with 17 bases between. CDR3 in amino acids: CASSLAINSGIDYGYTF. The CDR3 DNA sequence: TGTGCCAGCAGTTTAGCTATCAATTCGGGGATCGACTATGGCTACACCTTC.

This clonotype was picked up a small number of times. The chain uses TRBV20-1 and TRBJ1-1; tentative D call: TRBD1 (5 bases). The CDR3 extends over 13 amino acids. V was shortened by 5 bases and J by 0 bases, with 10 bases between the two germline ends. In germline, CDR1 is DFQATT, CDR2 SNEGSKA (reference sequence). The CDR3 coding sequence is TGCAGTGCTGCGCGGGACTTGAACACTGAAGCTTTCTTT. This translates into CSAARDLNTEAFF.

This clonotype was picked up a small number of times. The chain carries TRBV3-1 and TRBJ1-1; possible D gene TRBD1, 5 bases. The CDR3 sequence is 14 residues long. Trimming removed 3 bases from V and 4 bases from J, with 12 bases in between. The V gene's germline CDR1 is LGHDT and CDR2 YNNKEL (reference sequence). The CDR3 loop reads CASSQGTGFTEAFF. In nucleotides, the CDR3 is TGTGCCAGCAGCCAGGGGACTGGGTTCACTGAAGCTTTCTTT.

This clonotype was recorded a few times. The rearrangement joins TRBV28 to TRBJ2-5; the D is unclear. Germline assignment: CDR1 MDHEN and CDR2 SYDVKM. The CDR3 contains 12 residues. V was pared by 2 bases and J by 5 bases, with 6 bases between. CDR3 DNA: TGTGCCAGCAGTTTAGCTACGGAGACCCAGTACTTC. This gives the protein CASSLATETQYF. Full variable domain (missing parts from reference TRBV28 and TRBJ2-5): DVKVTQSSRYLVKRTGEKVFLECVQDMDHENMFWYRQDPGLGLRLIYFSYDVKMKEKGDIPEGYSVSREKKERFSLILESASTNQTSMYLCASSLATETQYFGPGTRLLVL.

Notes on this clonotype: At one end the junction does not follow the germline gene, possibly because of a read error. V usage is TRBV7-8 and J usage is TRBJ2-2; TRBD1 matches 7 bases. Germline V gene sequence: CDR1 SGHVS, CDR2 FQNEAQ. The CDR3 runs to 14 residues. The CDR3 loop is CASSLARGYGALFF. The CDR3 DNA follows: TGTGCCAGCAGCCTAGCCAGGGGGTACGGGGCGCTGTTTTTT. Together with reference TRBV7-8 and TRBJ2-2, the CDR3 gives the full variable domain: GAGVSQSPRYKVAKRGQDVALRCDPISGHVSLFWYQQALGQGPEFLTYFQNEAQLDKSGLPSDRFFAERPEGSVSTLKIQRTQQEDSAVYLCASSLARGYGALFFGEGSRLTVL.

The J gene is TRBJ2-7, the V gene TRBV7-2; 11 bases match TRBD2. The germline V gene encodes CDR1 SGHTA and CDR2 FQGNSA. The CDR3 is 16 amino acids. The trim removed 5 bases at V and 2 bases at J, leaving 8 bases unmatched. CDR3 coding DNA: TGTGCCAGCAGCGCGACTCCGGGACTAGCGGCCTACGAGCAGTACTTC. This encodes CASSATPGLAAYEQYF.

This chain uses TRBV6-6 with TRBJ2-5, with 7 bases fitting TRBD1. Matching the DNA end better, TRBJ2-7 makes the J call doubtful. CDR1 MNHNY and CDR2 SVGAGI come from the germline V gene (reference sequence). The CDR3 extends over 15 amino acids. CDR3 DNA sequence: TGTGCCAGCAGGAGTGACCGGGACAGAATCTACGAGCAGTACTTC. Protein: CASRSDRDRIYEQYF.

This clonotype was picked up a small number of times. CDR3 nucleotide sequence: TGTGCCAGCAGCTTAAGACCAGGGGATGAGCAGTTCTTC. It encodes CASSLRPGDEQFF. This sequence joins TRBV7-3 and TRBJ2-1; a weak D match, TRBD1 (6 bases). Trimming took off 1 base at V and 8 bases at J, with 9 bases between the two ends. The CDR3 is 13 residues long. Germline V gene lookup returns CDR1 SGHTA and CDR2 FQGTGA.

The V and J genes are TRBV11-2 and TRBJ2-1, with 12 bases that match TRBD2. CDR1 and CDR2 from the germline V gene are SGHAT and FQNNGV. This CDR3 has 16 residues. The junction had 2 bases not matched to a gene; V was cut back by 4 bases and J by 1 base. CDR3 sequence: CASSWTSGMSYNEQFF. DNA of the CDR3: TGTGCCAGCAGCTGGACTAGCGGGATGTCCTACAATGAGCAGTTCTTC.

The chain carries TRBV21-1 and TRBJ2-1; the table's D gene call, TRBD1, was not cross checked with the DNA. TRBV21-1 is deemed a pseudogene. This CDR3 region has 18 residues. CDR3 nucleotide sequence: TGTGCCAGCAGCCCCCCCGAGGGGGGGCGAAATTCCTACAATGAGCAGTTCTTC. Translating gives CASSPPEGGRNSYNEQFF.

Comments on this clonotype: One junction end disagrees with the germline gene, perhaps due to a read error. This chain uses TRBV9 with TRBJ2-1, with TRBD1 matching 7 bases. Judging by the DNA end, TRBJ2-7 fits better; the J call may be wrong. The V gene's germline CDR1 is SGDLS and CDR2 YYNGEE. The CDR3 is 15 residues long. CDR3 region: CARSVAPGQTYEQYF. The CDR3 DNA reads as TGTGCCAGAAGCGTAGCCCCGGGACAGACCTACGAGCAGTACTTC.

The chain is built from TRBV12-3 or TRBV12-4 and TRBJ2-1; TRBD2 matches at 8 bases. The CDR3 consists of 13 residues. Germline trimming cut 4 bases from V and 9 bases from J; bases unmatched to any gene: 5. CDR3 DNA: TGTGCCAGCAGTTCATTCGGGGGGGGTGAGCAGTTCTTC. It specifies CASSSFGGGEQFF.

This clonotype appeared a few times. The chain's CDR3 is CASSYLTSRAAFGEQFF. The CDR3 nucleotides are TGTGCCAGCAGCTACTTGACTAGCCGCGCGGCATTCGGTGAGCAGTTCTTC. The rearrangement joins TRBV7-2 to TRBJ2-1, with 7 bases matching TRBD2. V trimming: 4 bases; J trimming: 9 bases; junction bases outside the gene matches: 18. CDR1 is SGHTA, CDR2 FQGNSA, per germline. CDR3 length: 17 residues.

The chain recombines TRBV2 with TRBJ2-5; D is possibly TRBD1 or TRBD2 (5 bases each). The better agreement between TRBJ2-1 and the DNA end casts doubt on the J call. CDR1 and CDR2 from the germline V gene are SNHLY and FYNNEI. The CDR3 contains 14 residues. The CDR3 is CASTSGARTLEQFF. As DNA, the CDR3 is TGTGCCAGTACTTCCGGGGCCCGGACGCTTGAGCAGTTCTTC.

In this sample, this clonotype turned up a few times. The chain uses TRBV28 and TRBJ2-6, with a weak D call TRBD2 (6 bases). CDR1 and CDR2 from the germline V gene are MDHEN and SYDVKM. With 6 bases removed from V and 0 bases from J, the gap between germline ends came to 12 bases. This CDR3 is 16 amino acids long. CDR3 in DNA: TGTGCCAGCAGGCCCGCGGGGAGCTCTGGGGCCAACGTCCTGACTTTC. This gives the protein CASRPAGSSGANVLTF.

This clonotype was counted between two and nine times. The V and J genes are TRBV27 and TRBJ2-4, with D perhaps matching TRBD2 (6 bases). The V gene lost 1 base and the J gene lost 0 bases, with 7 bases spanning the gap. This CDR3 contains 15 residues. Germline CDR1 and CDR2: MNHEY and SMNVEV (reference sequence). The CDR3 protein is CASSLLGGAKNIQYF. CDR3 nucleotide sequence: TGTGCCAGCAGTTTATTGGGGGGAGCCAAAAACATTCAGTACTTC.

The chain uses TRBV4-2 and TRBJ2-2; no firm D call. This CDR3 comprises 13 residues. With 4 bases removed from V and 5 bases from J, the gap between germline ends came to 8 bases. CDR1 is LGHNA and CDR2 is YNFKEQ in the germline V gene. This CDR3 is CASSPRTTGELFF. CDR3 coding DNA: TGTGCCAGCAGCCCGCGGACGACCGGGGAGCTGTTTTTT.

This clonotype was counted only a few times. The J gene is TRBJ2-1, the V gene TRBV27, with no clear D. V shed 5 bases and J shed 6 bases, with 11 bases lying between them. The CDR3 loop spans 13 amino acids. Per germline, CDR1 MNHEY and CDR2 SMNVEV (reference sequence). The CDR3 bases are TGTGCCAGCAGTCACGGACCGGTCAATGAGCAGTTCTTC. Its translation is CASSHGPVNEQFF.

V gene TRBV5-1 combines with J gene TRBJ2-6; TRBD1 agrees at 9 bases. Germline V gene lookup returns CDR1 SGHRS and CDR2 YFSETQ. This CDR3 comprises 19 residues. J lost 2 bases, V lost 2 bases, and 11 bases had no gene match. The CDR3 loop reads CASSLYTGTGLTGANVLTF. CDR3 nucleotide sequence: TGCGCCAGCAGCTTATATACCGGGACAGGGCTGACTGGGGCCAACGTCCTGACTTTC.

This clonotype was observed a handful of times. The J gene is TRBJ2-4, the V gene TRBV28; D is possibly TRBD1 (5 bases). CDR1 is MDHEN and CDR2 is SYDVKM in the germline V gene. The V end lost 5 bases, the J end lost 1 base, and 12 bases lay between the germline ends. The CDR3 length is 15 residues. CDR3 sequence: CASSPGPGAKNIQYF. CDR3 bases: TGTGCCAGCAGTCCAGGACCAGGGGCCAAAAACATTCAGTACTTC.